This paragraph reports one TCR beta chain. Antigen: not known. Repertoires were generated with immunoSEQ multiplex PCR, while TCRdb's copy carries only in-frame clones and drops some. This sample carries tens of thousands of clones, about 95% of them seen once, and the ten largest clones take around 3%. The sample is drawn from a study of T cell therapy after organ transplantation. The CDR3 loop spans 12 amino acids. Trimming shortened V by 5 bases and J by 9 bases, and 13 bases separated the two germline ends. CDR1 and CDR2 from the germline V gene are SGHVS and FQNEAQ. General study results and limits: Post-therapy CD8 clonality change correlated inversely with pretherapy clonality.

The sequenced sample was CD8+ T cells from blood, obtained before autologous CMV-specific T cell therapy. The origin of this receptor is a human patient who had received a solid organ transplant and had CMV disease. The chain is built from TRBV7-8 and TRBJ2-5, with a tentative D call TRBD1 (6 bases). DNA of the CDR3: TGTGCCAGCAGCGCCAGGGGAGTTTCCCAGTACTTC. It encodes CASSARGVSQYF.